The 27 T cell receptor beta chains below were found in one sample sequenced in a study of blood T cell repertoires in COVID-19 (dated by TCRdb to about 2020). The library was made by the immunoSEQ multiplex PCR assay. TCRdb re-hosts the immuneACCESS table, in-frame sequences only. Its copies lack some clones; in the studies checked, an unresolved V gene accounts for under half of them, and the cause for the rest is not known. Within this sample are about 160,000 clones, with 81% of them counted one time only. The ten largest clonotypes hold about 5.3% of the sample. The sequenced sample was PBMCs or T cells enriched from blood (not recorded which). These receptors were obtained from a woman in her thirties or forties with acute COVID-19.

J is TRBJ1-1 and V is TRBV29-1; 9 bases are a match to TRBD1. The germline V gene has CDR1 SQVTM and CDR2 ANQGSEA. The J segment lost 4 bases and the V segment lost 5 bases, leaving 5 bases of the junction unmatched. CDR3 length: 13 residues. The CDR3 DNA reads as TGCAGCGTTTTGACAGGGGGTCTCACTGAAGCTTTCTTT. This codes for CSVLTGGLTEAFF.

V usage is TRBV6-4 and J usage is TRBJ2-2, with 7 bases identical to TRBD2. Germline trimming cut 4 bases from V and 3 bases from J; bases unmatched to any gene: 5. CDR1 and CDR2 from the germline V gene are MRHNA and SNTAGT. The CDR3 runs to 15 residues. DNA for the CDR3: TGTGCCAGCAGTGCGGCTAGCGGCTACACCGGGGAGCTGTTTTTT. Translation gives CASSAASGYTGELFF.

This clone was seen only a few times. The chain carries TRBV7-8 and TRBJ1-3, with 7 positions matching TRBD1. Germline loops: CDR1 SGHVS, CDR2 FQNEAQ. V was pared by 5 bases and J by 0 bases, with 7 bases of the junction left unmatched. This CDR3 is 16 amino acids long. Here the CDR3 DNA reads TGTGCCAGCAGCCCCCGGGACAGCAACTCTGGAAACACCATATATTTT. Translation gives CASSPRDSNSGNTIYF. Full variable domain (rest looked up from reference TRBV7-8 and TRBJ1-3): GAGVSQSPRYKVAKRGQDVALRCDPISGHVSLFWYQQALGQGPEFLTYFQNEAQLDKSGLPSDRFFAERPEGSVSTLKIQRTQQEDSAVYLCASSPRDSNSGNTIYFGEGSWLTVV.

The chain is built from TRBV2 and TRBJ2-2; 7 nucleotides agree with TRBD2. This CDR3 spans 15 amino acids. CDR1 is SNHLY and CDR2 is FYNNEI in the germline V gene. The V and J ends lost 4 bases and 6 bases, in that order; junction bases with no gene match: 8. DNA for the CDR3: TGTGCCAGCAGTGGGGTCGGGAGGCCGCCCGGGGAGCTGTTTTTT. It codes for CASSGVGRPPGELFF.

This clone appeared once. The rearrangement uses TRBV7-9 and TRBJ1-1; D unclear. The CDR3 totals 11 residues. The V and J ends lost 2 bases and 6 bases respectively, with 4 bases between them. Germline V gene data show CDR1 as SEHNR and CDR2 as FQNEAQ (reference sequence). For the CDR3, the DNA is TGTGCCAGCAGCTTAACGGCTGAAGCTTTCTTT. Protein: CASSLTAEAFF.

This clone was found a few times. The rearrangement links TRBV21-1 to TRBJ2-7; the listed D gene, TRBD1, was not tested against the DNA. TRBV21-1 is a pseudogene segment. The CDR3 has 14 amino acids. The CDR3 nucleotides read TGTGCCAGCAGCGAACCGGGACAAGCCTACGAGCAGTACGTC. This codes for CASSEPGQAYEQYV.

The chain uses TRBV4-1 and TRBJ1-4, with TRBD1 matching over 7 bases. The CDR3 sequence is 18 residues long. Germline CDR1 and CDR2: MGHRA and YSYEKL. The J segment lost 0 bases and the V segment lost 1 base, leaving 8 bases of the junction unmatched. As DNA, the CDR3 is TGCGCCAGCAGCCAAGCCCCGACAGGGACAACAACTAATGAAAAACTGTTTTTT. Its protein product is CASSQAPTGTTTNEKLFF.

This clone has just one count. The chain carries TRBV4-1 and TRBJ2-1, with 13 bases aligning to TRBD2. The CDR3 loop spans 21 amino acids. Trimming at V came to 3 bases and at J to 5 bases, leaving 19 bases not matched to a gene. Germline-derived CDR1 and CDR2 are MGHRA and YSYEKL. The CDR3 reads CASSHEIEVRRTSGSNNEQFF. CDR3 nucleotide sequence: TGCGCCAGCAGCCATGAAATTGAGGTACGTAGGACTAGCGGGAGTAACAATGAGCAGTTCTTC.

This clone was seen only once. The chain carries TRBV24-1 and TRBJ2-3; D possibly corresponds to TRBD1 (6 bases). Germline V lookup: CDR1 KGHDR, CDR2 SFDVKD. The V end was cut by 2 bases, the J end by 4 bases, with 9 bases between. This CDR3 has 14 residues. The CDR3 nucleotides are TGTGCCACCAGTGATTCCCCAGGGGCAGATACGCAGTATTTT. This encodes CATSDSPGADTQYF.

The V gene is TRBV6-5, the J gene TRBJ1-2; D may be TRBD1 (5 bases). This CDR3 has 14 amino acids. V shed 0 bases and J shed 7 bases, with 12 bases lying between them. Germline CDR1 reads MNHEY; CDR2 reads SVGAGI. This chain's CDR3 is CASSYSQAGLGYTF. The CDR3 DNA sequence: TGTGCCAGCAGTTACTCTCAGGCAGGGCTTGGCTACACCTTC.

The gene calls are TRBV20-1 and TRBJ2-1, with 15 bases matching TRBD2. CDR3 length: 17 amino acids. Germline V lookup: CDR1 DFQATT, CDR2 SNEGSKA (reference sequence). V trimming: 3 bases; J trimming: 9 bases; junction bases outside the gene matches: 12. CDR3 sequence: CSASGGPGLAGGGEQFF. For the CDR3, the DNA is TGCAGTGCTAGTGGGGGACCGGGACTAGCGGGAGGTGGTGAGCAGTTCTTC.

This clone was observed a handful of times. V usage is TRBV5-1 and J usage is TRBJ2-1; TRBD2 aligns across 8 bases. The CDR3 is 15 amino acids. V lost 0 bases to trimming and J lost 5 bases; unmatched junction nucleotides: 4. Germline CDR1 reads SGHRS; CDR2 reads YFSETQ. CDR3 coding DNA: TGCGCCAGCAGCTTGGAGGGGACTAGAAACAATGAGCAGTTCTTC. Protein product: CASSLEGTRNNEQFF.

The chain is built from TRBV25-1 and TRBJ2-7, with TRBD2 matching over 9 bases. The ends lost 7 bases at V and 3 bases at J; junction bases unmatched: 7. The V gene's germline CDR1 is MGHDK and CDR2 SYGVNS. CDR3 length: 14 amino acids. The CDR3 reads CASTLDSGSYEQYV. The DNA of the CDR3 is TGTGCCAGCACCCTTGATAGCGGGAGCTACGAGCAGTACGTC.

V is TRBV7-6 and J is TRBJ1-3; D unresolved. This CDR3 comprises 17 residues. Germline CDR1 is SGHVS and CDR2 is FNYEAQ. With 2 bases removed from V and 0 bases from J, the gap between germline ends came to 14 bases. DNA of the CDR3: TGTGCCAGCAGCTTACTTGGTCTGGGCCACTCTGGAAACACCATATATTTT. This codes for CASSLLGLGHSGNTIYF.

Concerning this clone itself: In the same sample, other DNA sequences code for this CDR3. CDR3 residues: CSVDPGGETQYF. CDR3 bases: TGCAGCGTTGACCCTGGGGGGGAGACCCAGTACTTC. The chain carries TRBV29-1 and TRBJ2-5, with D tentatively TRBD2 (6 bases). The V end lost 3 bases, the J end lost 5 bases, and 10 bases lay between the germline ends. The CDR3 totals 12 residues. Germline loops: CDR1 SQVTM, CDR2 ANQGSEA.

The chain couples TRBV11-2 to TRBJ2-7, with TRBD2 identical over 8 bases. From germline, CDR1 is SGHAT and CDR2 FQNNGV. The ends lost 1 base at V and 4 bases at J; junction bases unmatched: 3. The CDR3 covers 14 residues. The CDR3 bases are TGTGCCAGCAGCTTAGCGGGAGGGCTTTACGAGCAGTACTTC. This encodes CASSLAGGLYEQYF. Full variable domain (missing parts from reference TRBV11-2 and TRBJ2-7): EAGVAQSPRYKIIEKRQSVAFWCNPISGHATLYWYQQILGQGPKLLIQFQNNGVVDDSQLPKDRFSAERLKGVDSTLKIQPAKLEDSAVYLCASSLAGGLYEQYFGPGTRLTVT.

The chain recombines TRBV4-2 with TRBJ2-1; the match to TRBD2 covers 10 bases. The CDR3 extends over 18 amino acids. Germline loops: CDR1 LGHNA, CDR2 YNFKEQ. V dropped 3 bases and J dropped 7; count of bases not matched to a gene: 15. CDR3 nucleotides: TGTGCCAGCAGCCATCTCTTGGCATCGGCTAGCGGGAGTAATGAGCAGTTCTTC. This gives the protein CASSHLLASASGSNEQFF.

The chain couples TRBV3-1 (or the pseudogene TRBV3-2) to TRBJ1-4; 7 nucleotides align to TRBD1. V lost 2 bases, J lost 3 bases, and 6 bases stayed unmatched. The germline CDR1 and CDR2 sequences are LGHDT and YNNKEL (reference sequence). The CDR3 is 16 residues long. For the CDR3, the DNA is TGTGCCAGCAGCCAATCAGGGGGGAATGCTAATGAAAAACTGTTTTTT. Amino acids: CASSQSGGNANEKLFF.

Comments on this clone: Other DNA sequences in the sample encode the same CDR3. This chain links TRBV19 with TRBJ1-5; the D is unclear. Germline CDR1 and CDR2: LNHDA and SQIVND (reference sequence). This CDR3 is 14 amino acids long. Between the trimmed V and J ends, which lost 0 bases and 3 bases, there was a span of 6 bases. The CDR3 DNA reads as TGTGCCAGTAGTATAGATTGGGCCAATCAGCCCCAGCATTTT. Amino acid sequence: CASSIDWANQPQHF.

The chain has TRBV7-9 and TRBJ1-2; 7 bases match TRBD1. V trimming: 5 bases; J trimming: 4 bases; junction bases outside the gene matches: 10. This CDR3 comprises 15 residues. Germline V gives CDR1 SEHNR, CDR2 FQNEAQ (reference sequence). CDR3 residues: CASSPPSTGTYGYTF. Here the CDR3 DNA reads TGTGCCAGCAGCCCTCCCTCGACAGGGACCTATGGCTACACCTTC.

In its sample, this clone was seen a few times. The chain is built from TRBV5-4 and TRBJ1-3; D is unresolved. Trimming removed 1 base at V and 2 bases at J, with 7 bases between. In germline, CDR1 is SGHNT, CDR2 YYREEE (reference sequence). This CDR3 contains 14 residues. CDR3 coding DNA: TGTGCCAGCAGCTTGTACGGGGCTGGAAACACCATATATTTT. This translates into CASSLYGAGNTIYF.

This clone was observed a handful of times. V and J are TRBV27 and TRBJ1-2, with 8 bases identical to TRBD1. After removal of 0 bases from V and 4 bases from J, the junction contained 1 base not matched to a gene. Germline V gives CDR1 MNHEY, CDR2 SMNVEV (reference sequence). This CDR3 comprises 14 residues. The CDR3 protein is CASSLSDRGYGYTF. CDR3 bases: TGTGCCAGCAGTTTATCCGACAGGGGCTATGGCTACACCTTC.

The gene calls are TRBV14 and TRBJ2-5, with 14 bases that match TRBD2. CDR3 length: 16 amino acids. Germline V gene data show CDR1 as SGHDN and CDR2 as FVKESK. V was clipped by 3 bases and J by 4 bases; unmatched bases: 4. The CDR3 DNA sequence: TGTGCCAGCAGCCAGACTAGCGGGAGGGGTCCAGAGACCCAGTACTTC. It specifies CASSQTSGRGPETQYF.

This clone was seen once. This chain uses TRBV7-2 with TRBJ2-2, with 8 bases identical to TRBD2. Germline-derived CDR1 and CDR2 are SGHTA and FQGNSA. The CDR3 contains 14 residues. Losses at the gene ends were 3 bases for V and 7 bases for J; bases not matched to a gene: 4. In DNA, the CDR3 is TGTGCCAGCAGCTTGGGACTAGTAGGCGGGGAGCTGTTTTTT. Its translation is CASSLGLVGGELFF.

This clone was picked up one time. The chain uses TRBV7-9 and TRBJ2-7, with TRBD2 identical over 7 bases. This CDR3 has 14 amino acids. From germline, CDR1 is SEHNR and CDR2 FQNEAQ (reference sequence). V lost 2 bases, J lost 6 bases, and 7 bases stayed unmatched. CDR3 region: CASSLTSERSEQYF. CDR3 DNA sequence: TGTGCCAGCAGCTTAACTAGCGAAAGGTCCGAGCAGTACTTC.

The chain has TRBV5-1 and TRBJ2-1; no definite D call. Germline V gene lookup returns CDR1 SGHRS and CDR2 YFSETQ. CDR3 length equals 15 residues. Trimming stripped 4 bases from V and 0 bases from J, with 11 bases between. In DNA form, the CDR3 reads TGCGCCAGCAGCCCAGGTGGTAGCTCCTACAATGAGCAGTTCTTC. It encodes CASSPGGSSYNEQFF. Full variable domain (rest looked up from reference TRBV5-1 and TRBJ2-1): KAGVTQTPRYLIKTRGQQVTLSCSPISGHRSVSWYQQTPGQGLQFLFEYFSETQRNKGNFPGRFSGRQFSNSRSEMNVSTLELGDSALYLCASSPGGSSYNEQFFGPGTRLTVL.

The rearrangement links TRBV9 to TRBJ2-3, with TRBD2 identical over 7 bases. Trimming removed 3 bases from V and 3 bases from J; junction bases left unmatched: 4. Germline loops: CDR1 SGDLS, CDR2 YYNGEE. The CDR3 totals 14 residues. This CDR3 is CASSAGEGTDTQYF. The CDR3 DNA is TGTGCCAGCAGCGCCGGGGAGGGGACAGATACGCAGTATTTT. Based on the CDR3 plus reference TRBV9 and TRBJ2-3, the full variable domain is DSGVTQTPKHLITATGQRVTLRCSPRSGDLSVYWYQQSLDQGLQFLIQYYNGEERAKGNILERFSAQQFPDLHSELNLSSLELGDSALYFCASSAGEGTDTQYFGPGTRLTVL.